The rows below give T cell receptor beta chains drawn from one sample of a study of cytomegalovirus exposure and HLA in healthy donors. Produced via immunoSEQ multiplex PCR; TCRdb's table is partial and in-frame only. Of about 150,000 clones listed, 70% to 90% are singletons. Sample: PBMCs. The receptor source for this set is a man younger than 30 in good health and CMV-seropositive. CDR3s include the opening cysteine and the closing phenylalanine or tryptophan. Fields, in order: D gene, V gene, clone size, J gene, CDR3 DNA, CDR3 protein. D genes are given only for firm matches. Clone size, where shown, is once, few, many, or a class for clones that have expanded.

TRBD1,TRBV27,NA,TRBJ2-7,TGTGCCAGCAGTTTAACCTGGGACAGATCCTACGAGCAGTACTTC,CASSLTWDRSYEQYF
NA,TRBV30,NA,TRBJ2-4,TGTGCCTGGGGATCCGGACTAGCCAAAAACATTCAGTACTTC,CAWGSGLAKNIQYF
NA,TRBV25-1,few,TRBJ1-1,TGTGCCAGCAGCCTGTCTATCGGGGGGAACACTGAAGCTTTCTTT,CASSLSIGGNTEAFF
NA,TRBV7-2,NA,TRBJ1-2,TGTGCCAGCAGCTCCGCTACAGGGCAAAGGATTGGCTACACCTTC,CASSSATGQRIGYTF
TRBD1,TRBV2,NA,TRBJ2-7,TGTGCCAGCCGCACAGGGGTGCCCTACGAGCAGTACTTC,CASRTGVPYEQYF
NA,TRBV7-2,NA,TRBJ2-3,TGTGCCAGCAGACCTCTACCCCCACGGGTCACAGATACGCAGTATTTT,CASRPLPPRVTDTQYF
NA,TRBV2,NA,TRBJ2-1,TGTGCCACCCCCGACTTCTCTGGAAATCTGTTCTTC,CATPDFSGNLFF
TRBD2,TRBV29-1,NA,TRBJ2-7,TGCAGCGTTGAAGGTCGGGGACTAGCGGGAAGGTTCGGCGAGCAGTACTTC,CSVEGRGLAGRFGEQYF
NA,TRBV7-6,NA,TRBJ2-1,TGTGCCAGCAGCCCCCCAGGGGAGTTCAACAATGAGCAGTTCTTC,CASSPPGEFNNEQFF
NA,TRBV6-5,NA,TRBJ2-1,TGTGCCAGCAGTTACTCGGGGGGAGTCAATGAGCAGTTCTTC,CASSYSGGVNEQFF
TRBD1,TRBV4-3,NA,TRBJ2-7,TGCGCCAGCAGCCACGGGGACAGCCTCTACGAGCAGTACTTC,CASSHGDSLYEQYF
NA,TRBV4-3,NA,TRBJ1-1,TGCGCCAGCAGCCTAGGAAGGGGCAGCATGAACACTGAAGCTTTCTTT,CASSLGRGSMNTEAFF
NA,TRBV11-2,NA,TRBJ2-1,TGTGCCAGCAGCCCCCCGGAGTGGGGCAGTAATGAGCAGTTCTTC,CASSPPEWGSNEQFF
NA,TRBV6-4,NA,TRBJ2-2,TGTGCCAGCAGTGACTCTAGGGGGACAAGCGGGGAGCTGTTTTTT,CASSDSRGTSGELFF
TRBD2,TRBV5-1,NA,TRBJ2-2,TGCGCCAGCAGCGAGGGACTAGCGGGAAACACCGGGGAGCTGTTTTTT,CASSEGLAGNTGELFF
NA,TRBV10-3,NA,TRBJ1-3,TGTGCCATCGGGGAGAGCTCTGGAAACACCATATATTTT,CAIGESSGNTIYF
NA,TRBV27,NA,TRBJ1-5,TGTGCCAGCAGCCGGGAGGGCGTTCAGCCCCAGCATTTT,CASSREGVQPQHF
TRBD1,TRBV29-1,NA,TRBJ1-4,TGCAGCGTCCCCGGGACAGGGGCGGAAAAACTGTTTTTT,CSVPGTGAEKLFF
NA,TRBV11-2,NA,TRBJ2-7,TGTGCCAGCAGCACAACAACGGGGACCTACGAGCAGTACTTC,CASSTTTGTYEQYF
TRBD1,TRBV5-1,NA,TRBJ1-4,TGCGCCAGCAGCTTGGTCGGCACTACGGGACAGGGGAAAAATGAAAAACTGTTTTTT,CASSLVGTTGQGKNEKLFF
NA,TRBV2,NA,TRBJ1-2,TGTGCCAGCAGTGAAGCGCTTCGGGAGGTAGCTAACTATGGCTACACCTTC,CASSEALREVANYGYTF
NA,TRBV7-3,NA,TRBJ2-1,TGTGCCAGCAGCTTTCCGGGAACCTACAATGAGCAGTTCTTC,CASSFPGTYNEQFF
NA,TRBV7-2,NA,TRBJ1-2,TGTGCCAGCAGCCCTGGGGAGGGGACCTATGGCTACACCTTC,CASSPGEGTYGYTF
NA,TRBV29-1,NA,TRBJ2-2,TGCAGCGTTGAGTTGGGGGCCCCCGACACCGGGGAGCTGTTTTTT,CSVELGAPDTGELFF
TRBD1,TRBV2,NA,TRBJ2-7,TGTGCCAGTGGGGACAGGGACTACGAGCAGTACTTC,CASGDRDYEQYF
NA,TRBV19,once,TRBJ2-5,TGTGCCAGTAGTGCCAGGCAGTGGGAAGAGACCCAGTACTTC,CASSARQWEETQYF
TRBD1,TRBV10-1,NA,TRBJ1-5,TGCGCCAGCAACGGGACAGGGGGCAATCAGCCCCAGCATTTT,CASNGTGGNQPQHF
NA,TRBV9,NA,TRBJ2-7,TGTGCCAGCAGCCCGCCCGGGGGCTACGAGCAGTACTTC,CASSPPGGYEQYF
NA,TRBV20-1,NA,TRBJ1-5,TGCAGTGCTAGAGATAGGAGGGCCCAGCATTTT,CSARDRRAQHF
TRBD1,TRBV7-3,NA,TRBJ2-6,TGTGCCAGCAGGGGGACAGGGACTGGGGCCAACGTCCTGACTTTC,CASRGTGTGANVLTF
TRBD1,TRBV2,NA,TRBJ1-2,TGTGCCAGCAGCGGGACAGGGAGGGCAGCTAACTATGGCTACACCTTC,CASSGTGRAANYGYTF
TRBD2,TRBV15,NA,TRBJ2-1,TGTGCCACCAGCAGACTCGCGACTAGCGGGTTCGGCAATGAGCAGTTCTTC,CATSRLATSGFGNEQFF
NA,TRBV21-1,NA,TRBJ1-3,TGTGCCAGCAGCTTACCGACAGGGGGCTCTGGAAACACCATATATTTT,CASSLPTGGSGNTIYF
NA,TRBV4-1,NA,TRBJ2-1,TGCGCCAGCAGCCAGCGGGCGAGGTACAATGAGCAGTTCTTC,CASSQRARYNEQFF
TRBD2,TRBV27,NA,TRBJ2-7,TGTGCCAGCAGTTTATATTGGGGTAGCGGGAACTACGAGCAGTACTTC,CASSLYWGSGNYEQYF
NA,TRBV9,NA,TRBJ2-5,TGTGCTAGCAGCTTGGGCCCCGAAGAGACCCAGTACTTC,CASSLGPEETQYF
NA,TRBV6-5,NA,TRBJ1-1,TGTGCCAGCAGTTACGGGGGGGCTAACACTGAAGCTTTCTTT,CASSYGGANTEAFF
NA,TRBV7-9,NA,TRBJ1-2,TGTGCCAGCAGCCGGGGGTATGGCTACACCTTC,CASSRGYGYTF
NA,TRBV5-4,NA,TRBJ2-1,TGTGCCAGCTTTAGCCGTAGCTCCTACAATGAGCAGTTCTTC,CASFSRSSYNEQFF
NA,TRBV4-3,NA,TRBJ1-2,TGCGCCAGCAGCCAAGGACAGGTCTCGGGCTATGGCTACACCTTC,CASSQGQVSGYGYTF
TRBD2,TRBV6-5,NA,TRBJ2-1,TGTGCCAGCAGTTTACTAGCGGGGGGTGCTAATGAGCAGTTCTTC,CASSLLAGGANEQFF
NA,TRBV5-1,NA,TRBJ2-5,TGCGCCAGCAGCTTGGATTCCGAAGAGACCCAGTACTTC,CASSLDSEETQYF
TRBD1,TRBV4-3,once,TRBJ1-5,TGCGCCAGCAGCCAAGTCAGGGGGGATCAGCCCCAGCATTTT,CASSQVRGDQPQHF
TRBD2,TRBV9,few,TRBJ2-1,TGTGCCAGCAGCGTATCGGGACTAGCGGGGAATGAGCAGTTCTTC,CASSVSGLAGNEQFF
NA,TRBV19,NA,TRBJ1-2,TGTGCCAGTAGTATAGGAGCGGGCTGGTCTAACTATGGCTACACCTTC,CASSIGAGWSNYGYTF
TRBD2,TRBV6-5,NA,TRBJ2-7,TGTGCCAGCAGTTACCAGCGGGGGGCCCCCTACGAGCAGTACTTC,CASSYQRGAPYEQYF
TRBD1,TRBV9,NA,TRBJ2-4,TGTGCCAGCAGCGTGGGGACAGGAAACATTCAGTACTTC,CASSVGTGNIQYF
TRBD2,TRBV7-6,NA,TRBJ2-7,TGTGCCAGCAAGGGGCTAGCGGCGGACCGCGAGCAGTACTTC,CASKGLAADREQYF
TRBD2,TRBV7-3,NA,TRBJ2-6,TGTGCCAGCAGCTCCCGGACTAGCGGGACACACTCTGGGGCCAACGTCCTGACTTTC,CASSSRTSGTHSGANVLTF
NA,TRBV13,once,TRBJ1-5,TGTGCCAGCAGCTTAGGAACAGGGCATCAGCCCCAGCATTTT,CASSLGTGHQPQHF
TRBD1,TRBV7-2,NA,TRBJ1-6,TGTGCCAGCAGCTTGCAAGGGACAGGGGTTTCACCCCTCCACTTT,CASSLQGTGVSPLHF
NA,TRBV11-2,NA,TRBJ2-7,TGTGCCAGCAGCCTGGACAGTTCCTACGAGCAGTACTTC,CASSLDSSYEQYF
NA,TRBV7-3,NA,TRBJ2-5,TGTGCCAGCAGCTTTAACAGGCAAGAGACCCAGTACTTC,CASSFNRQETQYF
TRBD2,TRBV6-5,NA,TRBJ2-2,TGTGCCAGCAGTCTAGCGGGGGGCACCGGGGAGCTGTTTTTT,CASSLAGGTGELFF
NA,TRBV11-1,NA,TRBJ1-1,TGTGCCAGCAGCCTCCTACGGCGTGGGGGGTACTCTGAAGCTTTCTTT,CASSLLRRGGYSEAFF
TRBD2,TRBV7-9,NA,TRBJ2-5,TGTGCCAGCAGCTTAGGGCTAGCGGGGGTGACAGAGACCCAGTACTTC,CASSLGLAGVTETQYF
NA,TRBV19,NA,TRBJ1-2,TGTGCCAGTATGGGGCGGGGGGAAGACTATGGCTACACCTTC,CASMGRGEDYGYTF
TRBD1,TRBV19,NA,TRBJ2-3,TGTGCCAGTAGTTCCCAGGGGGTAATTAGCACAGATACGCAGTATTTT,CASSSQGVISTDTQYF
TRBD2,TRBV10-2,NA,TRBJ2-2,TGCGCCACCTACGGGACTAGCGGAAACACCGGGGAGCTGTTTTTT,CATYGTSGNTGELFF